There are a few counts of the clone carrying this TCR beta chain. Antigen: not known. The entry originates in a study of T cell responses to AZD1222 COVID-19 vaccine. Study background: Pooling was applied to second doses at about 4 or about 12 weeks.

This CDR3 spans 14 amino acids. From germline, CDR1 is MNHEY and CDR2 SMNVEV (reference sequence). The germline V and J ends were trimmed by 6 bases and 0 bases, with 9 bases remaining between them. The table came from immunoSEQ multiplex PCR; TCRdb's copy has only in-frame clones and leaves some out. The sample holds 100,000 to 150,000 clones; approximately 86% are singletons and the top ten take approximately 1.6%. Findings of the study overall: Unmutated variant regions are reportedly targeted by nearly half of spike-specific TCRs. Possibly, clonal diversity was underestimated; donors were largely white British and included more females.

The starting material was peripheral blood, obtained on day 0 of AZD1222 vaccination. This clonotype was obtained from an adult in good health. This chain connects TRBV27 to TRBJ1-3; D is possibly TRBD1 (5 bases). CDR3 nucleotides: TGTGCCAGCAGAGACAGCGACTCTGGAAACACCATATATTTT. This gives the protein CASRDSDSGNTIYF.